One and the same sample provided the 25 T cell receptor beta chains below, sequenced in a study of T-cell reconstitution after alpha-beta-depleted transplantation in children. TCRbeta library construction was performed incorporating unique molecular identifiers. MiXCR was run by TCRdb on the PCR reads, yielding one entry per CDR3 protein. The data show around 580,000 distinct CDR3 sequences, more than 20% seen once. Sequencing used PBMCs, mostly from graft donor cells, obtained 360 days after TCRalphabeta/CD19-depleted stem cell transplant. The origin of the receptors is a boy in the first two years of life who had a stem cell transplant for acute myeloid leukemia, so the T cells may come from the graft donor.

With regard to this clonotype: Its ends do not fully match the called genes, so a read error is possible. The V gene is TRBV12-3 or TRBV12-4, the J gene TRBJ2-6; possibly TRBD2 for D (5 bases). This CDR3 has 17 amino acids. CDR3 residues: CASSLSGYSSGTNVLTF. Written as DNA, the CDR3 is TGTGCCAGCAGTTTATCGGGGTACAGCTCTGGGACCAACGTCCTGACTTTC.

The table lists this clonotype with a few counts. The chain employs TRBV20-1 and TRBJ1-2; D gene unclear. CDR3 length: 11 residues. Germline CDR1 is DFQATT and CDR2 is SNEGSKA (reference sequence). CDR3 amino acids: CRVGELLGYTF. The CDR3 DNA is TGCAGGGTTGGTGAGCTATTGGGCTACACCTTC.

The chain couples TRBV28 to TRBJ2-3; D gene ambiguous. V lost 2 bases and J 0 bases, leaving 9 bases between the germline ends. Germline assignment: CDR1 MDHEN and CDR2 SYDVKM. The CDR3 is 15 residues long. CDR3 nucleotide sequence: TGTGCCAGCAGTTTAATGGGTCTCAGCACAGATACGCAGTATTTT. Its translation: CASSLMGLSTDTQYF. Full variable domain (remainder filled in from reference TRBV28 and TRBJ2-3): DVKVTQSSRYLVKRTGEKVFLECVQDMDHENMFWYRQDPGLGLRLIYFSYDVKMKEKGDIPEGYSVSREKKERFSLILESASTNQTSMYLCASSLMGLSTDTQYFGPGTRLTVL.

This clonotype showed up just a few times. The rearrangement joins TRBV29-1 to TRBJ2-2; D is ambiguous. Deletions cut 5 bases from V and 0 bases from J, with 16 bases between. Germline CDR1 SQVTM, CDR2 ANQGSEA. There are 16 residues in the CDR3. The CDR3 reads CSVSPAERANTGELFF. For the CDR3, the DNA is TGCAGCGTTAGCCCGGCGGAAAGGGCGAACACCGGGGAGCTGTTTTTT.

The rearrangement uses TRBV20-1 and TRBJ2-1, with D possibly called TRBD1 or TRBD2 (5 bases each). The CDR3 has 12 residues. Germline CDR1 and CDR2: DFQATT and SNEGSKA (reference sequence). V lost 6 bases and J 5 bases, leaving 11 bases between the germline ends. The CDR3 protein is CSAAAGNNEQFF. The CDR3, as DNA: TGCAGTGCAGCGGCAGGGAACAATGAGCAGTTCTTC.

The CDR3 is CASSFSLGSNQPQHF. The DNA of the CDR3 is TGTGCCAGCAGTTTTTCGTTGGGTAGCAATCAGCCCCAGCATTTT. V and J are TRBV12-3 or TRBV12-4 and TRBJ1-5; D uncertain. Trimming took off 3 bases at V and 0 bases at J, with 9 bases between the two ends. This CDR3 spans 15 amino acids.

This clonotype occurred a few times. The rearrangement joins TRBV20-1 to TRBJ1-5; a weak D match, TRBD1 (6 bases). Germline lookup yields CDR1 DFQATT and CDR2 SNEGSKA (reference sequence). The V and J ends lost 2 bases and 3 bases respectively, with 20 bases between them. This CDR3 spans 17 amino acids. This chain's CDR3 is CSARKGVIGPINQPQHF. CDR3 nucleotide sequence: TGCAGTGCTAGAAAGGGGGTGATTGGCCCAATCAATCAGCCCCAGCATTTT.

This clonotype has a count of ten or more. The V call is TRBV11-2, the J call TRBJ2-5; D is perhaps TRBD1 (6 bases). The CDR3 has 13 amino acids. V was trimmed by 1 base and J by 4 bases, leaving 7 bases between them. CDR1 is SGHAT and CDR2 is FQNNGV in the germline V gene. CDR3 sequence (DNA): TGTGCCAGCAGCTTAGCAGGGGTAGAGACCCAGTACTTC. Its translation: CASSLAGVETQYF. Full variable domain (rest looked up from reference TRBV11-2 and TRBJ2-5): EAGVAQSPRYKIIEKRQSVAFWCNPISGHATLYWYQQILGQGPKLLIQFQNNGVVDDSQLPKDRFSAERLKGVDSTLKIQPAKLEDSAVYLCASSLAGVETQYFGPGTRLLVL.

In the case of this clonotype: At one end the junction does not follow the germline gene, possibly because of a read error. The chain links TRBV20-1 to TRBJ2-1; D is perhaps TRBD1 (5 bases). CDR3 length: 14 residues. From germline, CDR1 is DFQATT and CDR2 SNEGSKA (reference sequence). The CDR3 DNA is TGCAGTGCAAACCCAGGGAATACTAACAATGAGCAGTCCTTC. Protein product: CSANPGNTNNEQSF.

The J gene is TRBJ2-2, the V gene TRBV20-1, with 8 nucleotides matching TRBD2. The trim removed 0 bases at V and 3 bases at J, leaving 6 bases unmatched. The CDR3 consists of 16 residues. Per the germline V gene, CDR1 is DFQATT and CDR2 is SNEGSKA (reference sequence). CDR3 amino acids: CSARDQRGRYTGELFF. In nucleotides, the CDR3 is TGCAGTGCTAGAGATCAGCGGGGGCGGTACACCGGGGAGCTGTTTTTT.

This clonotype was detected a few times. CDR3 sequence reads: CASSYLKGSFSYNEQFF. DNA of the CDR3: TGTGCCAGCAGTTACCTGAAGGGCTCCTTCTCCTACAATGAGCAGTTCTTC. The chain has TRBV12-3 or TRBV12-4 and TRBJ2-1; unclear D gene. The CDR3 has 17 amino acids. V lost 4 bases and J lost 0, with 16 bases in between.

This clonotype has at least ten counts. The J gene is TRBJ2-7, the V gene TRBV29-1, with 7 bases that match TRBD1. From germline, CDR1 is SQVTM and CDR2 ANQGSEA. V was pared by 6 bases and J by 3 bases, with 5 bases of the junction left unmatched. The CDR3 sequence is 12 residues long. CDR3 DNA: TGCAGCGTCCGGGACAGTCTCTACGAGCAGTACTTC. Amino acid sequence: CSVRDSLYEQYF.

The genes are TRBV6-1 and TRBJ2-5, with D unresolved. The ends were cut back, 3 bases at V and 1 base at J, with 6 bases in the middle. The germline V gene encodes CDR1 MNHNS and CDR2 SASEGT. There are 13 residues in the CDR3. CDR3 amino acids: CASSDWGQETQYF. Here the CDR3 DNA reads TGTGCCAGCAGTGATTGGGGCCAAGAGACCCAGTACTTC.

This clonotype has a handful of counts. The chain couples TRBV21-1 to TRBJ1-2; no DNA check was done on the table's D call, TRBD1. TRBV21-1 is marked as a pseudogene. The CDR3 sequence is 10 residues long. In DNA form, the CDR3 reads TGTGCCACAACAGGCTATGGCTACACCTTC. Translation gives CATTGYGYTF.

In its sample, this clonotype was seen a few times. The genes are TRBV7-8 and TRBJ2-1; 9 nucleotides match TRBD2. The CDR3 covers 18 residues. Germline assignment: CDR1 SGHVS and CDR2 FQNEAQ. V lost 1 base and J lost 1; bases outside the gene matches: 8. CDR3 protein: CASSLGGASGVSYNEQFF. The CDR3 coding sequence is TGTGCCAGCAGCTTAGGGGGTGCTAGCGGGGTTTCCTACAATGAGCAGTTCTTC.

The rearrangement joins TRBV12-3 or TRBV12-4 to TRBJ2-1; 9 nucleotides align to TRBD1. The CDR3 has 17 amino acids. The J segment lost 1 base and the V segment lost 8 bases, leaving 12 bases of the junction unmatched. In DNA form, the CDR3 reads TGTGCCAGCTCCTTTAACAGGGGGCGGGGGTCCTACAATGAGCAGTTCTTC. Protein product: CASSFNRGRGSYNEQFF.

This CDR3 reads CSARDSLRAPYEQYV. DNA of the CDR3: TGCAGTGCTAGAGATAGTCTCAGGGCTCCATACGAGCAGTACGTC. The V call is TRBV20-1, the J call TRBJ2-7; a weak D match, TRBD1 (5 bases). There are 15 residues in the CDR3. V was pared by 0 bases and J by 4 bases, with 16 bases between. Germline CDR1 DFQATT, CDR2 SNEGSKA (reference sequence).

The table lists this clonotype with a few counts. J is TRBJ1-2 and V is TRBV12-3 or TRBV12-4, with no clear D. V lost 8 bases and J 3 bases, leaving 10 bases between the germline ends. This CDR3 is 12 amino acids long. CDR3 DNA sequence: TGTGCCAGCCGCCCGGGGTACTATGGCTACACCTTC. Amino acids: CASRPGYYGYTF.

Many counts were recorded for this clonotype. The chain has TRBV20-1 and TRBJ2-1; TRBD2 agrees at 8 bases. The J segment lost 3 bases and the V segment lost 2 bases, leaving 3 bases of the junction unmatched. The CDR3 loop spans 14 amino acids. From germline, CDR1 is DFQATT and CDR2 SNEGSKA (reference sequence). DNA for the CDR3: TGCAGTGCTAGAACTAGCGGAGACTACAATGAGCAGTTCTTC. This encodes CSARTSGDYNEQFF.

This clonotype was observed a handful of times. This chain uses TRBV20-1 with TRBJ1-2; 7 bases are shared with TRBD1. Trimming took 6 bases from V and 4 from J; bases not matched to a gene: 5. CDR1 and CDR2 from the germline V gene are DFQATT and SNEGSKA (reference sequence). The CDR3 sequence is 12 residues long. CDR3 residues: CSATTGIYGYTF. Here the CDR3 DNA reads TGCAGTGCCACGACAGGGATCTATGGCTACACCTTC.

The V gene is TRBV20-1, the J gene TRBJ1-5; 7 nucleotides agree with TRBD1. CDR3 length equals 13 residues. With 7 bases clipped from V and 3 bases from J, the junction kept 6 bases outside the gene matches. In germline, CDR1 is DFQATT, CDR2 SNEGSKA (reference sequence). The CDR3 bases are TGCAGTGGCCAGGGGGATCCCAATCAGCCCCAGCATTTT. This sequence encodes CSGQGDPNQPQHF.

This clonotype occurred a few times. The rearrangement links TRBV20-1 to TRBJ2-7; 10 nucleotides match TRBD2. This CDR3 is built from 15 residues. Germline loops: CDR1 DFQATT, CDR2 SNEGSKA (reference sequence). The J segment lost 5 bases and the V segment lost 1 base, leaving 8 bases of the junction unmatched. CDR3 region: CSARAGSGGSHEQYF. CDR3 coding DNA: TGCAGTGCTAGAGCGGGTAGCGGGGGGTCCCACGAGCAGTACTTC.

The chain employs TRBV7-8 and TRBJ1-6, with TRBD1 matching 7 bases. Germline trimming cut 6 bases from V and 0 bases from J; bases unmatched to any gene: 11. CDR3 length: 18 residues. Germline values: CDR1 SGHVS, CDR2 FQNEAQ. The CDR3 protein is CASRLRDSQSSYNSPLHF. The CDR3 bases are TGTGCCAGCAGGTTGAGGGACAGCCAGAGCTCCTATAATTCACCCCTCCACTTT.

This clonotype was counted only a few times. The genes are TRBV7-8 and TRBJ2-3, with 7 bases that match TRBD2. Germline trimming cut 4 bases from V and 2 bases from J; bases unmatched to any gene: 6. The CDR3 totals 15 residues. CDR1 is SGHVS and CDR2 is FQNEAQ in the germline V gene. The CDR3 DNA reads TGTGCCAGCAGCTCGTGGGCGGGGGACACAGATACGCAGTATTTT. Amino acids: CASSSWAGDTDTQYF.

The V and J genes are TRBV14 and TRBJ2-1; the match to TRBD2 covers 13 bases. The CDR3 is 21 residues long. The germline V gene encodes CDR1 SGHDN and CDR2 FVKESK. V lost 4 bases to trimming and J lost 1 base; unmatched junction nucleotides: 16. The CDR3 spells CASSPRKGGTSGETSYNEQFF. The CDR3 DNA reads TGTGCCAGCAGCCCTAGAAAAGGGGGGACTAGCGGGGAAACTTCCTACAATGAGCAGTTCTTC.